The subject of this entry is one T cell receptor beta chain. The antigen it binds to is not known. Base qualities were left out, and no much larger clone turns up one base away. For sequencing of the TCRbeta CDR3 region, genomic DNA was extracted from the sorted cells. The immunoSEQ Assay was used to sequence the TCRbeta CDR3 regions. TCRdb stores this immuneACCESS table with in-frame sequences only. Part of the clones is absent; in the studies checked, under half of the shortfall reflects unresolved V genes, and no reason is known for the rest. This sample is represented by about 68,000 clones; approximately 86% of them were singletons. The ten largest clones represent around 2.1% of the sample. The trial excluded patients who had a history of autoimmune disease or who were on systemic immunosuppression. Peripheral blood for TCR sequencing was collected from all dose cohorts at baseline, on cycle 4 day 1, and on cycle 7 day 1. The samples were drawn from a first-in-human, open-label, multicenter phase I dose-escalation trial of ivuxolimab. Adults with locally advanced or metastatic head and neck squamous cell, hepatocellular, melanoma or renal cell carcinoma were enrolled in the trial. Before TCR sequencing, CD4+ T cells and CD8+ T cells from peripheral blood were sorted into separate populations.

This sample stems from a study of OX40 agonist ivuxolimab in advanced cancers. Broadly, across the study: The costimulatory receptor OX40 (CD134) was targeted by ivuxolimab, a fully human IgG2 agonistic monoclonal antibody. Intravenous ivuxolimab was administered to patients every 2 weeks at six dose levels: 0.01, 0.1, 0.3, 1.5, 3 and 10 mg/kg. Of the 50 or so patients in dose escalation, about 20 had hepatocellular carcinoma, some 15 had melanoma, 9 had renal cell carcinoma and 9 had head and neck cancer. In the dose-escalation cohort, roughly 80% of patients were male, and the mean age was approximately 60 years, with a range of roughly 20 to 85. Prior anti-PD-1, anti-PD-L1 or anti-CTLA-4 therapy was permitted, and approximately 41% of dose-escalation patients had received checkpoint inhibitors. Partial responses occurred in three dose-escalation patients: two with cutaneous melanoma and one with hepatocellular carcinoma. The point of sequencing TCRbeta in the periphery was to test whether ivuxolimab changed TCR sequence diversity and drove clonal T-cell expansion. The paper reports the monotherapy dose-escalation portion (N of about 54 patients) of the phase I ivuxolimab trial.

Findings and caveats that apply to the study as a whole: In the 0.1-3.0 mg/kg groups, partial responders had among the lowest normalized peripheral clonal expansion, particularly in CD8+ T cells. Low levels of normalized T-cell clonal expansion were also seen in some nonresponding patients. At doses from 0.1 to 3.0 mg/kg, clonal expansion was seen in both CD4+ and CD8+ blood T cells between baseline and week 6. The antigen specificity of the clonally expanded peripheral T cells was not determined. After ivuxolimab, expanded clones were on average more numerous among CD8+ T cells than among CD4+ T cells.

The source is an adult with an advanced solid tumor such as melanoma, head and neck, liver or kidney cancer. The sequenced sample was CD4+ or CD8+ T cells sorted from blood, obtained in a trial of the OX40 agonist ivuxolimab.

The CDR3 has the sequence CASSREWRAKTQYF. The sequence in DNA is TGTGCCAGCAGTCGGGAATGGCGAGCAAAGACCCAGTACTTC. The sequence joins TRBV27 to TRBJ2-5; TRBD2 could be the D gene, as 5 bases match. The germline V gene (reference sequence) specifies MNHEY as CDR1 and SMNVEV as CDR2. CDR3 length: 14 amino acids, cysteine to phenylalanine. Of the read, only the CDR3 DNA is kept; its 42 bases are in frame from base 1. V is cut by 5 bases and J by 6 bases, and the space between the germline ends is 16 bases.